The 18 T cell receptor beta chains presented below share a single source sample, sequenced in a study of blood T cell repertoires in COVID-19. Produced via immunoSEQ multiplex PCR; TCRdb's table is partial and in-frame only. The table includes around 220,000 clones, roughly 87% detected once. Source material: peripheral blood. All receptors come from a middle-aged man with active or convalescent COVID-19.

This clone occurred once. This chain joins TRBV11-2 and TRBJ2-7; 11 nucleotides match TRBD2. Germline loops: CDR1 SGHAT, CDR2 FQNNGV. CDR3 length: 17 amino acids. J lost 2 bases, V lost 1 base, and 7 bases had no gene match. This CDR3 is CASSLGTSGRLAYEQYF. DNA of the CDR3: TGTGCCAGCAGCTTAGGGACTAGCGGGCGGCTGGCCTACGAGCAGTACTTC.

The chain uses TRBV5-1 and TRBJ2-3; D is uncertain. The germline V and J ends were trimmed by 4 bases and 4 bases, with 13 bases remaining between them. CDR1 is SGHRS, CDR2 YFSETQ, per germline. CDR3 size: 14 residues. The chain's CDR3 is CASSTQFISDTQYF. As DNA, the CDR3 is TGCGCCAGCAGCACCCAGTTTATTTCAGATACGCAGTATTTT. The entire variable domain, with the rest obtained from reference TRBV5-1 and TRBJ2-3, is as follows: KAGVTQTPRYLIKTRGQQVTLSCSPISGHRSVSWYQQTPGQGLQFLFEYFSETQRNKGNFPGRFSGRQFSNSRSEMNVSTLELGDSALYLCASSTQFISDTQYFGPGTRLTVL.

The V and J genes are TRBV6-5 and TRBJ1-2; possibly TRBD1 for D (6 bases). In germline, CDR1 is MNHEY, CDR2 SVGAGI. Trimming took off 0 bases at V and 3 bases at J, with 11 bases between the two ends. This CDR3 has 15 amino acids. CDR3 nucleotide sequence: TGTGCCAGCAGTTACTCGTATTCAGGGGACTATGGCTACACCTTC. Residues: CASSYSYSGDYGYTF.

To note about this clone: The identical CDR3 is also encoded by other nucleotide sequences in the sample. The V and J genes are TRBV9 and TRBJ2-3; D is undetermined. This CDR3 has 13 amino acids. Trimming pared 0 bases from V and 3 bases from J, leaving 5 bases between. Germline CDR1 and CDR2: SGDLS and YYNGEE. CDR3: CASSVVSTDTQYF. The DNA of the CDR3 is TGTGCCAGCAGCGTAGTTAGTACAGATACGCAGTATTTT.

V is TRBV27 and J is TRBJ2-3; 7 nucleotides line up with TRBD1. Germline V lookup: CDR1 MNHEY, CDR2 SMNVEV (reference sequence). The ends lost 2 bases at V and 1 base at J; junction bases unmatched: 0. The CDR3 runs 14 residues. As DNA, the CDR3 is TGTGCCAGCAGTTTAACAGGGGGCACAGATACGCAGTATTTT. It is translated as CASSLTGGTDTQYF.

The chain uses TRBV7-9 and TRBJ1-2, with 7 bases that match TRBD1. V lost 4 bases, J lost 0 bases, and 8 bases stayed unmatched. Germline assignment: CDR1 SEHNR and CDR2 FQNEAQ (reference sequence). The CDR3 totals 16 residues. The CDR3 region has the DNA TGTGCCAGCAGCTCGACAGGGAGCGTCCCTAACTATGGCTACACCTTC. The encoded protein is CASSSTGSVPNYGYTF.

The gene calls are TRBV2 and TRBJ1-2, with TRBD1 matching over 7 bases. The CDR3 extends over 15 amino acids. V dropped 6 bases and J dropped 3; count of bases not matched to a gene: 10. From germline, CDR1 is SNHLY and CDR2 FYNNEI. The DNA of the CDR3 is TGTGCCAGCAGCGCCGACCTTGGGACAGACTATGGCTACACCTTC. It translates to CASSADLGTDYGYTF.

Regarding this clone: Germline is not matched at one junction end, which may reflect a read error. CDR3 protein: CASSSGFRDSLF. CDR3 nucleotides: TGTGCCAGCAGTTCTGGTTTCCGGGACAGTCTTTTT. V usage is TRBV6-5 and J usage is TRBJ1-4; 7 positions match TRBD1. The CDR3 is 12 amino acids. Germline CDR1 is MNHEY and CDR2 is SVGAGI.

The rearrangement uses TRBV19 and TRBJ2-3; possibly TRBD1 for D (6 bases). The germline V gene encodes CDR1 LNHDA and CDR2 SQIVND (reference sequence). V gave up 5 bases and J gave up 5 bases, with 17 bases separating them. The CDR3 has 15 residues. CDR3 sequence (DNA): TGTGCCAGTAGTTCCTCCCCGTACAGGGAAGATACGCAGTATTTT. This translates into CASSSSPYREDTQYF. The entire variable domain, with the rest obtained from reference TRBV19 and TRBJ2-3, is as follows: DGGITQSPKYLFRKEGQNVTLSCEQNLNHDAMYWYRQDPGQGLRLIYYSQIVNDFQKGDIAEGYSVSREKKESFPLTVTSAQKNPTAFYLCASSSSPYREDTQYFGPGTRLTVL.

CDR3 DNA sequence: TGTGCCAGCAGCCCCCACCCCGAACTAGCGGGAGGGAATGAGCAGTTCTTC. Its translation is CASSPHPELAGGNEQFF. This chain links TRBV9 with TRBJ2-1; 13 bases match TRBD2. V shed 4 bases and J 7 bases; nucleotides not matched to a gene: 11. There are 17 residues in the CDR3. Germline V gene data show CDR1 as SGDLS and CDR2 as YYNGEE.

The rearrangement links TRBV9 to TRBJ2-1, with 13 bases fitting TRBD2. CDR1 and CDR2 (germline): SGDLS, YYNGEE. The CDR3 has 19 residues. Trimming took 4 bases from V and 0 from J; bases not matched to a gene: 10. The CDR3 bases are TGTGCCAGCAGCATATCCGGGACTAGCGGGATAGTCTCCTACAATGAGCAGTTCTTC. Translated, it gives CASSISGTSGIVSYNEQFF.

This rearrangement joins TRBV6-1 to TRBJ1-5, with 9 positions matching TRBD1. Germline V gives CDR1 MNHNS, CDR2 SASEGT. The CDR3 totals 16 residues. V lost 0 bases, J lost 5 bases, and 5 bases stayed unmatched. Written as DNA, the CDR3 is TGTGCCAGCAGTGAAGCGCCCGGGACAGGGTATCAGCCCCAGCATTTT. This encodes CASSEAPGTGYQPQHF.

The chain uses TRBV6-5 and TRBJ1-2, with D uncertain. V lost 0 bases and J lost 4, with 15 bases in between. CDR1 MNHEY and CDR2 SVGAGI come from the germline V gene. The CDR3 runs to 16 residues. The CDR3 DNA follows: TGTGCCAGCAGTTACTCGCAAATCCGAGGAATCTATGGCTACACCTTC. It yields the protein CASSYSQIRGIYGYTF.

This clone was recorded only once. J is TRBJ1-5 and V is TRBV4-1, with 9 bases lining up with TRBD1. CDR3 length: 16 residues. Trimming at V came to 1 base and at J to 3 bases, leaving 4 bases not matched to a gene. Germline assignment: CDR1 MGHRA and CDR2 YSYEKL. The CDR3 DNA reads as TGCGCCAGCAGCCAAGGTGACAGGGGGTTCAATCAGCCCCAGCATTTT. Its translation is CASSQGDRGFNQPQHF.

The chain uses TRBV2 and TRBJ2-1; TRBD2 might be the D (6 bases). Germline lookup yields CDR1 SNHLY and CDR2 FYNNEI. V shed 0 bases and J shed 7 bases, with 10 bases lying between them. The CDR3 is 14 amino acids. CDR3 DNA: TGTGCCAGCAGTGAAGCCGGAGGGTATAATGAGCAGTTCTTC. Protein: CASSEAGGYNEQFF.

The rearrangement uses TRBV5-1 and TRBJ2-7; 11 bases align to TRBD2. The CDR3 length is 14 residues. V was pared by 1 base and J by 5 bases, with 2 bases of the junction left unmatched. CDR1 and CDR2 (germline): SGHRS, YFSETQ. The CDR3: CASSLTSGSDEQYF. The CDR3, as DNA: TGCGCCAGCAGCTTGACTAGCGGGAGCGACGAGCAGTACTTC.

The chain recombines TRBV4-1 with TRBJ2-3; D call uncertain. Germline CDR1 is MGHRA and CDR2 is YSYEKL. The CDR3 extends over 13 amino acids. The V and J ends lost 0 bases and 5 bases respectively, with 6 bases between them. The CDR3 protein is CASSQDPGDTQYF. The CDR3 nucleotides read TGCGCCAGCAGCCAAGATCCCGGAGATACGCAGTATTTT.

The chain joins TRBV7-9 to TRBJ2-2; maybe TRBD1 (6 bases). This CDR3 region has 15 residues. Germline CDR1 and CDR2: SEHNR and FQNEAQ (reference sequence). Trimming cost V 5 bases and J 1 base, with 11 bases left between them. The CDR3 DNA reads TGTGCCAGCAGCATTACAGGGATGAACACCGGGGAGCTGTTTTTT. Translation: CASSITGMNTGELFF.